The rows below give T cell receptor beta chains drawn from one sample of a study of regulatory T cells in long-lasting Graves disease. TCRdb reanalysed the multiplex PCR reads using MiXCR and keeps one entry per CDR3 protein. In the table there are approximately 400,000 distinct CDR3 sequences, about 15% of which are singletons. These same data were also listed under a study on T cells in Graves' hyperthyroidism and ophthalmopathy.

Specimen: peripheral blood mononuclear cells (PBMCs), collected at new diagnosis, from a patient treated with antithyroid drugs. The source is a woman in her twenties or thirties with Graves disease. Both conserved end residues are part of each CDR3. A D gene is named only where the DNA matches it firmly. Clone size is given for some rows only: seen once, a few or many times, or a class if the clone is expanded.

d_gene	abundance	j_gene	len	v_gene	CDR3aa	CDR3nt
.	.	TRBJ2-5	12	TRBV5-6	CASSSPKETQYF	TGTGCCAGCAGCTCGCCGAAAGAGACCCAGTACTTC
TRBD2	few	TRBJ2-7	17	TRBV20-1	CSARGLGRSREAYEQYF	TGCAGTGCTAGAGGCCTAGGGCGGAGCCGGGAGGCCTACGAGCAGTACTTC
.	many	TRBJ1-1	14	TRBV19	CASSGRALNTEAFF	TGTGCCAGTAGTGGCAGGGCGTTGAACACTGAAGCTTTCTTT
.	few	TRBJ2-5	16	TRBV6-2/TRBV6-3	CASTPGDNHLQETQYF	TGTGCCAGCACCCCAGGGGACAACCATCTACAAGAGACCCAGTACTTC
.	few	TRBJ2-7	15	TRBV5-1	CASSRKTSATDEQYF	TGCGCCAGCAGCCGGAAGACAAGCGCGACGGACGAGCAGTACTTC
.	.	TRBJ1-5	13	TRBV6-1	CASRATANQPQHF	TGTGCCAGCAGGGCTACGGCAAATCAGCCCCAGCATTTT
TRBD1	few	TRBJ2-7	13	TRBV5-1	CASSGTGQNEQYF	TGCGCCAGCAGCGGGACAGGTCAAAACGAGCAGTACTTC
.	few	TRBJ1-1	16	TRBV27	CASSRPGSSSPTEAFF	TGTGCCAGCAGCCGCCCCGGGTCGAGTAGTCCCACTGAAGCTTTCTTT
.	many	TRBJ1-5	15	TRBV12-3/TRBV12-4	CASARRAYSNQPQHF	TGTGCCAGCGCTCGCCGCGCTTATAGCAATCAGCCCCAGCATTTT
TRBD2	many	TRBJ2-3	14	TRBV10-3	CAIMREGSTDTQYF	TGTGCCATCATGCGGGAGGGAAGCACAGATACGCAGTATTTT
.	many	TRBJ2-1	19	TRBV6-2/TRBV6-3	CASSDQAVFGGVGYNEQFF	TGTGCCAGCAGTGATCAGGCGGTTTTTGGCGGGGTCGGCTACAATGAGCAGTTCTTC
.	many	TRBJ1-3	13	TRBV3-1	CASSQGISDTIYF	TGTGCCAGCAGCCAAGGGATTTCGGACACCATATATTTT
.	.	TRBJ2-3	15	TRBV24-1	CATSDFLSAGDTQYF	TGTGCCACCAGTGATTTCCTATCCGCGGGAGATACGCAGTATTTT
TRBD2	few	TRBJ2-7	15	TRBV19	CASSMGLAGAGEQYF	TGTGCCAGTAGTATGGGACTAGCGGGAGCGGGGGAGCAGTACTTC
.	many	TRBJ1-2	13	TRBV2	CASSEGNSYGYTF	TGTGCCAGCAGTGAGGGAAACAGCTATGGCTACACCTTC
.	many	TRBJ2-1	16	TRBV19	CASRAPDISIYNEQFF	TGTGCCAGTAGAGCGCCGGACATAAGCATCTACAATGAGCAGTTCTTC
.	.	TRBJ2-1	12	TRBV15	CATSSPSDEQFF	TGTGCCACCAGCTCCCCTAGTGATGAGCAGTTCTTC
TRBD2	.	TRBJ2-3	15	TRBV20-1	CSARSSGRAEVTQYF	TGCAGTGCTAGATCTAGCGGGAGGGCCGAGGTTACGCAGTATTTT
TRBD2	.	TRBJ2-1	15	TRBV14	CASSQELAGFDEQFF	TGTGCCAGCAGCCAAGAACTAGCGGGGTTCGATGAGCAGTTCTTC
TRBD1	few	TRBJ1-2	16	TRBV4-2	CASSLVDRGQVYGYTF	TGTGCCAGCAGCCTTGTGGACAGGGGGCAGGTCTATGGCTACACCTTC
TRBD2	.	TRBJ2-5	14	TRBV5-1	CASSLLAGQETQYF	TGCGCCAGCAGCCTCTTAGCGGGACAAGAGACCCAGTACTTC
.	many	TRBJ1-1	14	TRBV28	CASRLQVYYPEAFF	TGTGCCAGCAGACTACAGGTCTATTACCCTGAAGCTTTCTTT
TRBD1	many	TRBJ1-2	13	TRBV7-9	CASSWTGGNGYTF	TGTGCCAGCAGTTGGACAGGGGGTAATGGCTACACCTTC
.	many	TRBJ2-7	13	TRBV18	CASSIKSSYEQYF	TGTGCCAGCTCGATCAAATCATCCTACGAGCAGTACTTC
.	many	TRBJ2-1	19	TRBV7-6	CASSLADRGPGLAPNEQFF	TGTGCCAGCAGCTTAGCGGACAGGGGACCGGGACTAGCCCCCAATGAGCAGTTCTTC
.	.	TRBJ2-7	15	TRBV6-2/TRBV6-3	CASNEAGAGTYEQYF	TGTGCCAGCAACGAGGCAGGGGCCGGCACCTACGAGCAGTACTTC
.	.	TRBJ2-7	12	TRBV19	CASSIGQREQYF	TGTGCCAGTAGTATAGGACAGCGCGAGCAGTACTTC
TRBD2	many	TRBJ2-1	14	TRBV6-1	CASRTSGGNNEQFF	TGTGCCAGCAGAACTAGCGGGGGGAACAATGAGCAGTTCTTC
.	few	TRBJ2-1	15	TRBV29-1	CSVVVWSTESNEQFF	TGCAGCGTTGTAGTCTGGAGCACGGAATCCAATGAGCAGTTCTTC
.	.	TRBJ1-2	13	TRBV15	CATSRDTVYGYTF	TGTGCCACCAGCAGAGACACAGTATATGGCTACACCTTC
.	few	TRBJ1-5	14	TRBV27	CASSTGQLNQPQHF	TGTGCCAGCAGTACAGGACAGCTCAATCAGCCCCAGCATTTT
TRBD1	few	TRBJ1-5	15	TRBV14	CASSRRGQDNQPQHF	TGTGCCAGCAGCCGTAGGGGACAGGACAATCAGCCCCAGCATTTT
TRBD2	once	TRBJ2-1	16	TRBV11-2	CASSTTSGGSYNEQFF	TGTGCCAGCAGCACTACTAGCGGTGGCTCCTACAATGAGCAGTTCTTC
.	many	TRBJ2-3	16	TRBV4-1	CASSQATGPSTDTQYF	TGCGCCAGCAGCCAAGCCACAGGACCTAGCACAGATACGCAGTATTTT
TRBD1	.	TRBJ2-5	16	TRBV6-5	CASSYVVGQGQETQYF	TGTGCCAGCAGTTACGTCGTAGGACAGGGGCAAGAGACCCAGTACTTC
.	many	TRBJ2-1	13	TRBV27	CASSLGPGDEQFF	TGTGCCAGCAGTTTAGGCCCGGGGGATGAGCAGTTCTTC
.	many	TRBJ1-5	16	TRBV27	CASHWKWGILNQPQHF	TGTGCCAGCCACTGGAAGTGGGGCATCCTCAATCAGCCCCAGCATTTT
.	.	TRBJ2-3	15	TRBV7-7	CASSLDSLAVDTQYF	TGTGCCAGCAGCTTAGATTCGCTAGCTGTAGATACGCAGTATTTT
.	many	TRBJ1-3	15	TRBV20-1	CSARGPARSGNTIYF	TGCAGTGCTAGAGGTCCAGCCCGCTCTGGAAACACCATATATTTT